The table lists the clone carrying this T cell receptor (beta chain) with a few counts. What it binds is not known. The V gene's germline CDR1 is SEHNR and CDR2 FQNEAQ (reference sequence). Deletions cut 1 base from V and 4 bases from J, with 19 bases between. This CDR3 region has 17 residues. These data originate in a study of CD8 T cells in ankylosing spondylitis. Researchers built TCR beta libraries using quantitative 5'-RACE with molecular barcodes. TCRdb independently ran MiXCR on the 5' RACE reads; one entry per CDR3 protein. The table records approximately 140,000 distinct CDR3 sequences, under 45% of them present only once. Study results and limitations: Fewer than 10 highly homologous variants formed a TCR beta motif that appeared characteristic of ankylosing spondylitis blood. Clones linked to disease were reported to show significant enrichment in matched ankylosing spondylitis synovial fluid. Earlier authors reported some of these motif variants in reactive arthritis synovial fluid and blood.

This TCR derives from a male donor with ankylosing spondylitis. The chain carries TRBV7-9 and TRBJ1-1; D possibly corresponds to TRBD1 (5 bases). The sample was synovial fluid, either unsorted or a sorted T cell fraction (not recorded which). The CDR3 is CASSLDEDGVRGTEAFF. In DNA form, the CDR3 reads TGTGCCAGCAGCTTAGATGAGGATGGGGTAAGGGGCACTGAAGCTTTCTTT.